Below are 21 T cell receptor beta chains sequenced from a single sample in a study of blood T cell repertoires in COVID-19. Data came from immunoSEQ multiplex PCR; TCRdb stores just in-frame clones and leaves some out. The sample yields fewer than 200,000 clones, 88% seen once. The sequenced material came from PBMCs or T cells enriched from blood (not recorded which). The receptors here all came from a young woman who had recovered from COVID-19.

Of note for this clone: The junction departs from germline at one end; a sequencing error may be responsible. The chain joins TRBV5-4 to TRBJ2-7; 8 bases are a match to TRBD1. Germline loops: CDR1 SGHNT, CDR2 YYREEE (reference sequence). The CDR3 length is 15 residues. The CDR3 reads CANSPSGTGVYEQYF. Here the CDR3 DNA reads TGTGCCAACAGCCCGAGTGGGACAGGAGTCTACGAGCAGTACTTC.

This chain connects TRBV20-1 to TRBJ2-5; D gene unclear. Trimming left V 7 bases short and J 5 bases short, with 11 bases between. Germline V gives CDR1 DFQATT, CDR2 SNEGSKA (reference sequence). The CDR3 consists of 11 residues. This CDR3 reads CSGDPRETQYF. CDR3 sequence (DNA): TGCAGTGGCGACCCGCGGGAGACCCAGTACTTC.

The chain is built from TRBV10-3 and TRBJ1-6; 8 bases map to TRBD1. The CDR3 is 14 residues long. CDR1 and CDR2 (germline): ENHRY, SYGVKD. The V and J ends lost 6 bases and 9 bases, in that order; junction bases with no gene match: 7. The CDR3: CAIRGTGKSSPLHF. CDR3 nucleotide sequence: TGTGCCATCAGGGGGACAGGTAAAAGTTCACCCCTCCACTTT.

The chain joins TRBV2 to TRBJ2-3; 7 bases map to TRBD1. Germline V gene sequence: CDR1 SNHLY, CDR2 FYNNEI. This CDR3 spans 15 amino acids. J gave up 0 bases and V 6 bases, and 6 bases lay outside the gene matches. The CDR3 reads CASSPDRASTDTQYF. The DNA of the CDR3 is TGTGCCAGCAGCCCTGACAGGGCAAGCACAGATACGCAGTATTTT.

The chain employs TRBV7-2 and TRBJ1-5; D is possibly TRBD1 (6 bases). The CDR3 has 17 amino acids. Trimming cost V 3 bases and J 0 bases, with 15 bases left between them. Germline CDR1 reads SGHTA; CDR2 reads FQGNSA. The CDR3 spells CASSLATGYYSNQPQHF. CDR3 nucleotide sequence: TGTGCCAGCAGCTTGGCGACAGGCTATTATAGCAATCAGCCCCAGCATTTT.

This clone was observed once. The CDR3 protein is CASSTYRAGTEAFF. The CDR3 region has the DNA TGTGCCAGTAGTACATACAGGGCCGGCACTGAAGCTTTCTTT. V is TRBV19 and J is TRBJ1-1, with D possibly being TRBD1 (6 bases). V gave up 4 bases and J gave up 4 bases, with 13 bases separating them. Germline V gene data show CDR1 as LNHDA and CDR2 as SQIVND (reference sequence). CDR3 length: 14 residues.

The V and J genes are TRBV13 and TRBJ1-2, with D unclear. Looked up from germline, CDR1 is PRHDT and CDR2 is FYEKMQ (reference sequence). V gave up 5 bases and J gave up 3 bases, with 19 bases separating them. The CDR3 spans 16 residues. The CDR3 coding sequence is TGTGCCAGCAGCCTACGGGGTGGGTTCATGGACTATGGCTACACCTTC. Translated, it gives CASSLRGGFMDYGYTF.

The chain combines TRBV7-9 with TRBJ1-6; a weak D match, TRBD1 (5 bases). Germline V CDR1 and CDR2: SEHNR, FQNEAQ (reference sequence). The CDR3 length is 15 residues. The V and J ends lost 5 bases and 8 bases respectively, with 16 bases between them. The CDR3 is CASSIGDGRDSPLHF. The CDR3 coding sequence is TGTGCCAGCAGCATAGGGGACGGGAGGGATTCACCCCTCCACTTT.

The V call is TRBV13, the J call TRBJ1-1; D call uncertain. The CDR3 extends over 16 amino acids. V lost 3 bases to trimming and J lost 0 bases, with 14 bases between them. Germline CDR1 PRHDT, CDR2 FYEKMQ (reference sequence). The CDR3 sequence is CASSFMRQNMNTEAFF. The CDR3 nucleotides are TGTGCCAGCAGCTTTATGAGGCAGAACATGAACACTGAAGCTTTCTTT.

This chain uses TRBV10-3 with TRBJ2-7; 7 bases match TRBD1. Looked up from germline, CDR1 is ENHRY and CDR2 is SYGVKD. This CDR3 spans 16 amino acids. V gave up 0 bases and J gave up 0 bases; unmatched junction bases: 5. The CDR3 region has the DNA TGTGCCATCAGTGAGTCGGGACAGAAAACCTCCTACGAGCAGTACTTC. It translates to CAISESGQKTSYEQYF.

The rearrangement joins TRBV30 to TRBJ1-2; TRBD1 agrees at 8 bases. The junction had 7 bases not matched to a gene; V was cut back by 2 bases and J by 2 bases. CDR1 is GTSNPN, CDR2 SVGIG, per germline (reference sequence). The CDR3 extends over 15 amino acids. CDR3 nucleotide sequence: TGTGCCTGGAGTAGAAACAGGGACAGGAACTATGGCTACACCTTC. Translating it yields CAWSRNRDRNYGYTF.

The chain links TRBV10-2 to TRBJ2-3; 11 nucleotides align to TRBD2. V lost 5 bases to trimming and J lost 1 base; unmatched junction nucleotides: 2. Germline V gene sequence: CDR1 WSHSY, CDR2 SAAADI. The CDR3 extends over 15 amino acids. CDR3 in DNA: TGCGCCAGCAGTTTGACTAGCGGGGGCACAGATACGCAGTATTTT. Protein: CASSLTSGGTDTQYF.

CDR3 region: CATRDSLDSNQPQHF. CDR3 nucleotides: TGTGCCACCCGGGACAGCCTCGATAGCAATCAGCCCCAGCATTTT. The chain carries TRBV11-2 and TRBJ1-5; 7 nucleotides match TRBD1. CDR1 and CDR2 (germline): SGHAT, FQNNGV. The CDR3 sequence is 15 residues long. Germline trimming cut 10 bases from V and 0 bases from J; bases unmatched to any gene: 9.

V usage is TRBV19 and J usage is TRBJ1-1; D is ambiguous. CDR1 LNHDA and CDR2 SQIVND come from the germline V gene (reference sequence). This CDR3 contains 15 residues. Trimming took off 3 bases at V and 0 bases at J, with 11 bases between the two ends. CDR3 region: CASSIPAGMNTEAFF. The CDR3 nucleotides are TGTGCCAGTAGTATCCCAGCGGGGATGAACACTGAAGCTTTCTTT.

The V gene is TRBV30, the J gene TRBJ2-3; 7 bases agree with TRBD2. J lost 0 bases, V lost 0 bases, and 9 bases had no gene match. CDR1 and CDR2 (germline): GTSNPN, SVGIG (reference sequence). The CDR3 loop spans 17 amino acids. DNA of the CDR3: TGTGCCTGGAGTGTTGTAACTAGCGTCCCTAGCACAGATACGCAGTATTTT. This codes for CAWSVVTSVPSTDTQYF. Combining the CDR3 with reference TRBV30 and TRBJ2-3 gives the whole variable domain SQTIHQWPATLVQPVGSPLSLECTVEGTSNPNLYWYRQAAGRGLQLLFYSVGIGQISSEVPQNLSASRPQDRQFILSSKKLLLSDSGFYLCAWSVVTSVPSTDTQYFGPGTRLTVL.

The chain has TRBV21-1 and TRBJ2-2; the table names TRBD2, a call not compared with the DNA. TRBV21-1 is recorded as a pseudogene. There are 18 residues in the CDR3. This chain's CDR3 is CASSKTRTSGANTGELFF. CDR3 DNA sequence: TGTGCCAGCAGCAAAACGCGGACTAGCGGGGCGAACACCGGGGAGCTGTTTTTT.

This clone came up once. V is TRBV29-1 and J is TRBJ1-1; D is perhaps TRBD1 (6 bases). The CDR3 sequence is 15 residues long. Trimming removed 3 bases from V and 0 bases from J, with 14 bases in between. In germline, CDR1 is SQVTM, CDR2 ANQGSEA. The CDR3 DNA reads as TGCAGCGTTGACTTCGGACAGAATCTGAACACTGAAGCTTTCTTT. It is translated as CSVDFGQNLNTEAFF.

The chain employs TRBV3-1 (or the pseudogene TRBV3-2) and TRBJ1-1; weak D call: TRBD1 (6 bases). V lost 6 bases and J lost 1, with 15 bases in between. The germline V gene has CDR1 LGHDT and CDR2 YNNKEL (reference sequence). This CDR3 spans 15 amino acids. CDR3 nucleotides: TGTGCCAGCAGTACTCCGGGACAAAAGAACACTGAAGCTTTCTTT. Translating it yields CASSTPGQKNTEAFF.

The chain employs TRBV15 and TRBJ1-5; maybe TRBD1 (5 bases). The CDR3 spans 15 residues. The V and J ends lost 5 bases and 0 bases respectively, with 11 bases between them. Germline CDR1 is LNHNV and CDR2 is YYDKDF (reference sequence). In DNA, the CDR3 is TGTGCCACCAGCGCGGGGGAATATAGCAATCAGCCCCAGCATTTT. The encoded protein is CATSAGEYSNQPQHF.

The J gene is TRBJ2-7, the V gene TRBV25-1; D call uncertain. V was shortened by 4 bases and J by 8 bases, with 12 bases between the two germline ends. The CDR3 is 12 amino acids. The germline V gene encodes CDR1 MGHDK and CDR2 SYGVNS. The CDR3 bases are TGTGCCAGCAGTGCGACTTACACGAAGCAGTACTTC. Protein sequence: CASSATYTKQYF.

The CDR3 loop reads CASSLQGGFNQPQHF. For the CDR3, the DNA is TGTGCCAGCAGTTTACAGGGGGGATTTAATCAGCCCCAGCATTTT. The genes are TRBV27 and TRBJ1-5, with TRBD1 identical over 7 bases. Trimming cost V 2 bases and J 4 bases; bases outside gene matches: 5. CDR1 and CDR2 from the germline V gene are MNHEY and SMNVEV (reference sequence). CDR3 length: 15 amino acids.